This TCR beta chain was found in a study of blood T cells in healthy people across ages. V was clipped by 4 bases and J by 5 bases; unmatched bases: 2. The CDR3 totals 14 residues. Per germline, CDR1 SGHDT and CDR2 YYEEEE. Combining a sample-barcoded 5' primer with a J-beta primer mix, a second PCR ran for about 6 to 12 cycles. TCRdb re-analysed the 5' RACE reads in MiXCR, keeping a single row per CDR3 protein. The table includes about 830,000 distinct CDR3 sequences, about three fifths detected once. The chain is built from TRBV5-6 and TRBJ1-6; TRBD1 matches 8 bases. Sequencing was done on a sample of blood. The TCR originated in a man aged 25 to 40 in good health. CDR3 coding DNA: TGTGCCAGCAGCCAGACAGGGGATAATTCACCCCTCCACTTT. The encoded protein is CASSQTGDNSPLHF. Complete variable domain (other parts from reference TRBV5-6 and TRBJ1-6): DAGVTQSPTHLIKTRGQQVTLRCSPKSGHDTVSWYQQALGQGPQFIFQYYEEEERQRGNFPDRFSGHQFPNYSSELNVNALLLGDSALYLCASSQTGDNSPLHFGNGTRLTVT.